This is a list of T cell receptor beta chains from one sample in a study of cytomegalovirus exposure and HLA in healthy donors. Measured with immunoSEQ multiplex PCR; TCRdb has only the in-frame clones, and not every one. The sample includes 90,000 to 110,000 clones, about two thirds of them seen just once. The source material was PBMCs. Source of these receptors: a woman between 65 and 79 years old in good health and CMV-seropositive. The CDR3 runs from the conserved cysteine through the conserved F or W. A D gene is named only where the DNA matches it firmly. Size is stated for part of the rows, as once, few or many counts, or as a class when the clone is expanded.

cdr3_length | d_call | j_call | v_call | clone_size | cdr3_nt | cdr3_aa
13 | TRBD1 | TRBJ2-7 | TRBV18 | - | TGTGCCAGCTCGCGACAGGGGGCAAACGAGCAGTACTTC | CASSRQGANEQYF
18 | - | TRBJ2-2 | TRBV15 | - | TGTGCCACCAGCTCCCGAGGGGCAGGGGAGGGGAACACCGGGGAGCTGTTTTTT | CATSSRGAGEGNTGELFF
14 | TRBD1 | TRBJ1-5 | TRBV27 | - | TGTGCCAGCAGTTTAACAGGGGACAATCAGCCCCAGCATTTT | CASSLTGDNQPQHF
15 | - | TRBJ1-6 | TRBV5-4 | - | TGTGCCAGCAGCTTGTCAGTCTTTAATAATTCACCCCTCCACTTT | CASSLSVFNNSPLHF
18 | TRBD1 | TRBJ1-6 | TRBV7-9 | few | TGTGCCAGCAGCCCTAAAAGGGACAGCAGCTCCTATAATTCACCCCTCCACTTT | CASSPKRDSSSYNSPLHF
16 | - | TRBJ1-5 | TRBV4-3 | few | TGCGCCAGCAGCCAAAACCGGAGACAGAGCAATCAGCCCCAGCATTTT | CASSQNRRQSNQPQHF
11 | - | TRBJ1-2 | TRBV5-4 | - | TGTGCCAGCAGCTTAGTTGAAGTCAGCACCTTC | CASSLVEVSTF
14 | - | TRBJ1-2 | TRBV7-2 | - | TGTGCCAGCAGCTTAGAGACAGGTTTTAGGGGCTACACCTTC | CASSLETGFRGYTF
14 | TRBD1 | TRBJ1-2 | TRBV6-6 | - | TGTGCCAGCAGTAGGACAGGGGGGAACTATGGCTACACCTTC | CASSRTGGNYGYTF
15 | - | TRBJ2-1 | TRBV7-2 | - | TGTGCCAGCAGCTTAAGCTTTAGCTCCTACAATGAGCAGTTCTTC | CASSLSFSSYNEQFF
16 | TRBD1 | TRBJ1-5 | TRBV6-6 | - | TGTGCCAGCAGTTCCGTAACAGGGGATAGCAATCAGCCCCAGCATTTT | CASSSVTGDSNQPQHF
12 | - | TRBJ2-3 | TRBV5-8 | few | TGTGCCAGCAGCTTGGAGACTTATACGCAGTATTTT | CASSLETYTQYF
16 | TRBD1 | TRBJ2-3 | TRBV6-6 | - | TGTGCCAGCAGTTATTCACAGGGGCTAGGCACAGATACGCAGTATTTT | CASSYSQGLGTDTQYF
13 | - | TRBJ1-5 | TRBV6-5 | - | TGTGCCAGCAGGGGCTATAGCAATCAGCCCCAGCATTTT | CASRGYSNQPQHF
15 | - | TRBJ1-5 | TRBV18 | - | TGTGCCAGCTCGGGGGGGGAGACAGGCAATCAGCCCCAGCATTTT | CASSGGETGNQPQHF
15 | - | TRBJ1-2 | TRBV11-1 | - | TGTGCCAGCAGCCAACTGTTCAGGGTAGTGAGGGGCTACACCTTC | CASSQLFRVVRGYTF
17 | TRBD2 | TRBJ2-3 | TRBV4-2 | - | TGTGCCAGCAGCCAAGAGGGGAGACTAGCGGGGGGAAATACGCAGTATTTT | CASSQEGRLAGGNTQYF
14 | TRBD1 | TRBJ1-4 | TRBV30 | - | TGTGCCTGCTGGGGACAGGGGGCGGGTGAAAAACTGTTTTTT | CACWGQGAGEKLFF
14 | - | TRBJ2-7 | TRBV4-2 | once | TGTGCCAGCAGCCAAGGACTGGGAGCCTACGAGCAGTACTTC | CASSQGLGAYEQYF
12 | - | TRBJ2-3 | TRBV30 | - | TGTGCCTGGAGTGACACGTCAGATACGCAGTATTTT | CAWSDTSDTQYF
13 | - | TRBJ1-1 | TRBV11-2 | - | TGTGCCAGCAGCTTAGATTACAGGGTGGGGGCTTTCTTT | CASSLDYRVGAFF
11 | - | TRBJ2-7 | TRBV19 | - | TGTGCCACCTCCTCCCTTTCCGAGCAGTACTTC | CATSSLSEQYF